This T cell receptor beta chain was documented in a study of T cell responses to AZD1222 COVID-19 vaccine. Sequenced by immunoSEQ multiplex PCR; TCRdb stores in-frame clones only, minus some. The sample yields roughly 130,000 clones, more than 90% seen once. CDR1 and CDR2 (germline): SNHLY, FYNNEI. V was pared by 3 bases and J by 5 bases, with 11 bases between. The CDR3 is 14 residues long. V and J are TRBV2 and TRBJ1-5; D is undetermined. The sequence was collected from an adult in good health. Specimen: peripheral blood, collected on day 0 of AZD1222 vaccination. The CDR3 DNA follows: TGTGCCAGCAGTGACGGCCGGGCCGATCAGCCCCAGCATTTT. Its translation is CASSDGRADQPQHF.